A single sample gave rise to the 25 T cell receptor beta chains below, sequenced in a study of T cells in Graves' hyperthyroidism and ophthalmopathy (dated by TCRdb to about 2019). The library relied on multiplex PCR. For sequencing, an Illumina HiSeq 2000 was employed. The TCR beta CDR3 regions were amplified from RNA transcripts. A first-round RT-PCR of the TCR CDR3 used the HTBI primer set with the Qiagen OneStep RT-PCR kit. TCRdb's own reprocessing of the public reads used fastp at Q25 and MiXCR and kept productive beta chains. Every distinct CDR3 protein forms one entry, paired with its most common genes and DNA. This sample lists under 350,000 distinct CDR3 sequences; about 18% were detected once. The ten top clones hold over 50% of the sample. Specimen: blood. All receptors come from a woman aged 60-75 years with Graves' ophthalmopathy.

In this sample, this clonotype turned up many times. The V gene is TRBV5-6, the J gene TRBJ1-2, with D possibly being TRBD1 (5 bases). Germline CDR1 reads SGHDT; CDR2 reads YYEEEE. The V end was cut by 0 bases, the J end by 5 bases, with 14 bases between. The CDR3 covers 15 residues. CDR3 sequence: CASSLASGRPYGYTF. CDR3 bases: TGTGCCAGCAGCTTGGCATCGGGACGGCCTTATGGCTACACCTTC.

The chain links TRBV20-1 to TRBJ1-2; tentative D call: TRBD1 (5 bases). The CDR3 runs 13 residues. Between the trimmed V and J ends, which lost 4 bases and 4 bases, there was a span of 13 bases. CDR1 and CDR2 (germline): DFQATT, SNEGSKA (reference sequence). The CDR3, as DNA: TGCAGTGCTAAGCGGGACGGGGTCTATGGCTACACCTTC. It codes for CSAKRDGVYGYTF.

The chain recombines TRBV2 with TRBJ1-6, with a possible D match to TRBD1 (5 bases). The CDR3 has 13 amino acids. Trimming removed 6 bases at V and 7 bases at J, with 10 bases between. Germline loops: CDR1 SNHLY, CDR2 FYNNEI. The CDR3 sequence is CASRGNRNSPLHF. The CDR3 bases are TGTGCCAGCAGGGGTAACAGGAATTCACCCCTCCACTTT.

The table lists this clonotype with a few counts. This chain links TRBV2 with TRBJ2-5; 9 bases fit TRBD1. CDR1 and CDR2 from the germline V gene are SNHLY and FYNNEI. V shed 4 bases and J 8 bases; nucleotides not matched to a gene: 11. The CDR3 is 15 amino acids. CDR3 nucleotides: TGTGCCAGCAGTGCGGCGCGTGGGACAGGGACTACCCAGTACTTC. Translation gives CASSAARGTGTTQYF.

This chain uses TRBV29-1 with TRBJ2-7; TRBD1 might be the D (6 bases). V was trimmed by 6 bases and J by 3 bases, leaving 18 bases between them. Per germline, CDR1 SQVTM and CDR2 ANQGSEA. This CDR3 has 14 amino acids. CDR3 region: CSVADSATLYEQYF. The CDR3, as DNA: TGCAGCGTCGCGGACAGTGCTACGCTCTACGAGCAGTACTTC.

This clonotype was counted at least ten times. The V and J genes are TRBV28 and TRBJ2-1, with TRBD1 as a possible D gene (5 bases). The V and J ends lost 8 bases and 5 bases respectively, with 19 bases between them. CDR3 length: 15 residues. Germline values: CDR1 MDHEN, CDR2 SYDVKM. This chain's CDR3 is CASGTGITNDNEQFF. As DNA, the CDR3 is TGTGCCAGCGGCACAGGAATAACAAATGACAATGAGCAGTTCTTC.

This clonotype was seen a few times. The chain carries TRBV5-1 and TRBJ2-5; 8 positions agree with TRBD2. Germline lookup yields CDR1 SGHRS and CDR2 YFSETQ. V shed 4 bases, J shed 3 bases, and the junction held 2 bases outside the gene matches. CDR3 length equals 13 residues. The DNA of the CDR3 is TGCGCCAGCAGCCCAGCGGGGGAAGAGACCCAGTACTTC. Protein: CASSPAGEETQYF. Together with reference TRBV5-1 and TRBJ2-5, the CDR3 gives the full variable domain: KAGVTQTPRYLIKTRGQQVTLSCSPISGHRSVSWYQQTPGQGLQFLFEYFSETQRNKGNFPGRFSGRQFSNSRSEMNVSTLELGDSALYLCASSPAGEETQYFGPGTRLLVL.

This clonotype appeared many times. The V and J genes are TRBV7-2 and TRBJ1-5, with D possibly TRBD1 on 5 matching bases. CDR1 is SGHTA, CDR2 FQGNSA, per germline. Trimming cost V 4 bases and J 0 bases, with 19 bases left between them. This CDR3 is built from 18 residues. CDR3 sequence: CASSSPPLGASSNQPQHF. The CDR3 coding sequence is TGTGCCAGCAGCTCCCCTCCCCTAGGGGCAAGTAGCAATCAGCCCCAGCATTTT.

The sample holds many counts of this clonotype. V usage is TRBV7-9 and J usage is TRBJ2-3; 7 bases map to TRBD2. This CDR3 has 13 amino acids. Germline CDR1 reads SEHNR; CDR2 reads FQNEAQ (reference sequence). With V trimmed by 7 bases and J by 6 bases, 7 bases remained unmatched. For the CDR3, the DNA is TGTGCCAGCATCGGGCGGGAGAGGGATACGCAGTATTTT. Translating gives CASIGRERDTQYF. Supplemented by reference TRBV7-9 and TRBJ2-3, the full variable domain reads DTGVSQNPRHKITKRGQNVTFRCDPISEHNRLYWYRQTLGQGPEFLTYFQNEAQLEKSRLLSDRFSAERPKGSFSTLEIQRTEQGDSAMYLCASIGRERDTQYFGPGTRLTVL.

The table lists this clonotype with many counts. The chain links TRBV20-1 to TRBJ2-7, with 8 bases lining up with TRBD2. V trimming: 3 bases; J trimming: 3 bases; junction bases outside the gene matches: 13. The CDR3 runs to 16 residues. Germline V gene sequence: CDR1 DFQATT, CDR2 SNEGSKA (reference sequence). The CDR3 bases are TGCAGTGCTAGCACGACCGCCGCGGGGGGCAACTACGAGCAGTACTTC. Translated, it gives CSASTTAAGGNYEQYF.

In its sample, this clonotype was seen many times. J is TRBJ2-7 and V is TRBV13, with D perhaps matching TRBD2 (6 bases). Deletions cut 2 bases from V and 5 bases from J, with 13 bases between. The CDR3 spans 14 residues. The germline gives CDR1 PRHDT, CDR2 FYEKMQ (reference sequence). The CDR3: CASSLTGSLHEQYF. The CDR3 DNA sequence: TGTGCCAGCAGCTTAACCGGGAGTCTCCACGAGCAGTACTTC. The full variable domain, its missing parts supplied by reference TRBV13 and TRBJ2-7, is AAGVIQSPRHLIKEKRETATLKCYPIPRHDTVYWYQQGPGQDPQFLISFYEKMQSDKGSIPDRFSAQQFSDYHSELNMSSLELGDSALYFCASSLTGSLHEQYFGPGTRLTVT.

In regard to this clonotype: A much larger clone differs by one base, so this may be a read error. CDR3 bases: TGTGCCAGCAGCCAAGATCTTTCGGCAGGAACTGAAGAACTGTTTTTT. Encoded protein: CASSQDLSAGTEELFF. The chain combines TRBV3-1 with TRBJ1-4, with D unresolved. CDR3 length: 16 residues. Per germline, CDR1 LGHDT and CDR2 YNNKEL (reference sequence).

This clonotype was counted at least ten times. The J gene is TRBJ2-1, the V gene TRBV7-9, with TRBD1 identical over 7 bases. The CDR3 loop spans 13 amino acids. Germline assignment: CDR1 SEHNR and CDR2 FQNEAQ (reference sequence). The ends lost 5 bases at V and 9 bases at J; junction bases unmatched: 7. The CDR3 DNA reads TGTGCCAGCAGCATAATACAGGGGAGTGAGCAGTTCTTC. Amino acids: CASSIIQGSEQFF.

J is TRBJ2-2 and V is TRBV11-3; 8 bases are a match to TRBD1. This CDR3 is built from 16 residues. CDR1 SGHNT and CDR2 YENEEA come from the germline V gene. V shed 0 bases and J 6 bases; nucleotides not matched to a gene: 6. CDR3 nucleotide sequence: TGTGCCAGCAGCTTAGAGAAGACAGGGGAACCCGGGGAGCTGTTTTTT. Its translation is CASSLEKTGEPGELFF.

This clonotype turned up a few times. This sequence joins TRBV24-1 and TRBJ2-1; the match to TRBD2 covers 13 bases. Losses at the gene ends were 9 bases for V and 9 bases for J; bases not matched to a gene: 13. Germline V gene sequence: CDR1 KGHDR, CDR2 SFDVKD. There are 16 residues in the CDR3. CDR3 loop: CATGTGTSGVRSEQFF. The CDR3 DNA reads TGTGCCACCGGGACAGGGACTAGCGGGGTCCGGAGTGAGCAGTTCTTC.

This clonotype was seen many times. The chain has TRBV7-9 and TRBJ2-7; D is possibly TRBD1 or TRBD2 (5 bases each). The germline V gene encodes CDR1 SEHNR and CDR2 FQNEAQ (reference sequence). V lost 1 base, J lost 2 bases, and 15 bases lay in between. CDR3 size: 16 residues. Here the CDR3 reads CASSLGFGTEAYEQYF. The CDR3 DNA reads TGTGCCAGCAGCTTAGGATTCGGGACGGAAGCCTACGAGCAGTACTTC.

This chain links TRBV7-2 with TRBJ2-7; possible D gene TRBD1, 5 bases. CDR1 and CDR2 (germline): SGHTA, FQGNSA. CDR3 size: 15 residues. Trimming took off 7 bases at V and 1 base at J, with 17 bases between the two ends. Here the CDR3 reads CASTPTARASYEQYF. The CDR3 region has the DNA TGTGCCAGCACCCCTACGGCCAGGGCATCCTACGAGCAGTACTTC.

This clonotype was found many times. V is TRBV7-2 and J is TRBJ1-5, with 8 bases that match TRBD1. CDR3 length equals 14 residues. Germline-derived CDR1 and CDR2 are SGHTA and FQGNSA. Trimming at V came to 4 bases and at J to 6 bases, leaving 5 bases not matched to a gene. The CDR3, as DNA: TGTGCCAGCAGCTGGACAGGGCTCGGTCAGCCCCAGCATTTT. Amino acids: CASSWTGLGQPQHF.

With regard to this clonotype: This clone may be a read error of a much larger clone one base away. J is TRBJ2-7 and V is TRBV7-2; possibly TRBD2 for D (6 bases). This CDR3 comprises 15 residues. With 4 bases removed from V and 3 bases from J, the gap between germline ends came to 16 bases. The germline V gene has CDR1 SGHTA and CDR2 FQGNSA. As DNA, the CDR3 is TGTGCCAGCAGCTCCTCTGGAGGGATGTTCTACGAGCAGTACTTC. As protein: CASSSSGGMFYEQYF.

This clonotype was counted many times. The chain has TRBV7-8 and TRBJ2-7, with 9 positions matching TRBD2. Germline CDR1 reads SGHVS; CDR2 reads FQNEAQ. The V segment lost 5 bases and the J segment 0 bases; nucleotides outside the gene matches: 11. The CDR3 covers 17 residues. The CDR3 is CASSVTGLASYSYEQYF. The CDR3 nucleotides are TGTGCCAGCAGCGTTACCGGACTAGCGAGTTACTCCTACGAGCAGTACTTC.

This clonotype was seen ten or more times. The chain combines TRBV11-2 with TRBJ1-6, with 8 positions matching TRBD1. The germline gives CDR1 SGHAT, CDR2 FQNNGV. The V gene end was trimmed by 7 bases and the J gene end by 7 bases; junction bases not matched to a gene: 6. This CDR3 comprises 14 residues. CDR3 amino acids: CASINRQGNSPLHF. The CDR3 DNA sequence: TGTGCCAGCATAAACCGACAGGGGAATTCACCCCTCCACTTT.

This clonotype has only a few counts. The chain is built from TRBV4-3 and TRBJ2-3; no clear D. Germline loops: CDR1 LGHNA, CDR2 YSLEER. Trimming took 2 bases from V and 2 from J, leaving 11 bases between them. This CDR3 has 15 amino acids. CDR3 in amino acids: CASSQRQSHTDTQYF. In DNA form, the CDR3 reads TGCGCCAGCAGCCAACGGCAGAGTCACACAGATACGCAGTATTTT.

The genes are TRBV28 and TRBJ1-5; 7 nucleotides agree with TRBD1. This CDR3 is built from 14 residues. Germline V CDR1 and CDR2: MDHEN, SYDVKM. V was pared by 10 bases and J by 2 bases, with 8 bases of the junction left unmatched. For the CDR3, the DNA is TGTGCCATCAGGGGGGCAGGAGGCAATCAGCCCCAGCATTTT. It yields the protein CAIRGAGGNQPQHF. Together with reference TRBV28 and TRBJ1-5, the CDR3 gives the full variable domain: DVKVTQSSRYLVKRTGEKVFLECVQDMDHENMFWYRQDPGLGLRLIYFSYDVKMKEKGDIPEGYSVSREKKERFSLILESASTNQTSMYLCAIRGAGGNQPQHFGDGTRLSIL.

This clonotype has ten or more counts. This CDR3 is CASGRGGTDTQYF. CDR3 sequence (DNA): TGTGCCAGCGGGCGGGGGGGCACAGATACGCAGTATTTT. The J gene is TRBJ2-3, the V gene TRBV7-2; 8 positions agree with TRBD2. Trimming at V came to 8 bases and at J to 1 base, leaving 2 bases not matched to a gene. CDR3 size: 13 residues. The germline V gene has CDR1 SGHTA and CDR2 FQGNSA.

This clonotype was observed a handful of times. The gene calls are TRBV7-2 and TRBJ2-7; the D gene is possibly TRBD1 (6 bases). The CDR3 has 13 residues. Deletions cut 5 bases from V and 5 bases from J, with 13 bases between. Germline V gene sequence: CDR1 SGHTA, CDR2 FQGNSA. The chain's CDR3 is CASSLSRGHEQYF. CDR3 nucleotides: TGTGCCAGCAGCCTAAGCAGGGGACACGAGCAGTACTTC.